The 4 T cell receptor beta chains below come from one sample, sequenced in a study of cytomegalovirus exposure and HLA in healthy donors. Vbeta (60) and Jbeta (13) primers were used in the PCR. Sequenced by immunoSEQ multiplex PCR; TCRdb stores in-frame clones only, minus some. The table lists roughly 160,000 clones, more than 70% of them singletons. The sequenced sample consisted of PBMCs. The receptors stem from a man in his sixties in good health and CMV-seronegative.

The V gene is TRBV5-1, the J gene TRBJ1-4, with D possibly matching TRBD1 (6 bases). V gave up 2 bases and J gave up 6 bases, with 11 bases separating them. In germline, CDR1 is SGHRS, CDR2 YFSETQ. There are 14 residues in the CDR3. The CDR3 reads CASSFSGADEKLFF. DNA of the CDR3: TGCGCCAGCAGCTTCTCAGGGGCGGATGAAAAACTGTTTTTT. The entire variable domain, with the rest obtained from reference TRBV5-1 and TRBJ1-4, is as follows: KAGVTQTPRYLIKTRGQQVTLSCSPISGHRSVSWYQQTPGQGLQFLFEYFSETQRNKGNFPGRFSGRQFSNSRSEMNVSTLELGDSALYLCASSFSGADEKLFFGSGTQLSVL.

The chain joins TRBV4-3 to TRBJ2-2; 12 bases agree with TRBD2. The length of the CDR3 is 16 residues. With V trimmed by 4 bases and J by 7 bases, 7 bases remained unmatched. The germline gives CDR1 LGHNA, CDR2 YSLEER. The CDR3 DNA is TGCGCCAGCAGCCTGGCTAGCGGGGGGGCGGGCGGGGAGCTGTTTTTT. Translation gives CASSLASGGAGGELFF.

This clone appeared a few times. This rearrangement joins TRBV10-2 to TRBJ2-5; TRBD2 matches 10 bases. The V gene end was trimmed by 8 bases and the J gene end by 3 bases; junction bases not matched to a gene: 6. Germline V gene data show CDR1 as WSHSY and CDR2 as SAAADI. CDR3 length: 14 residues. CDR3 sequence (DNA): TGCGCCAGCGTTGGGACTAGCGCGGAAGAGACCCAGTACTTC. This gives the protein CASVGTSAEETQYF.

This sequence joins TRBV7-2 and TRBJ1-2; TRBD1 agrees at 8 bases. CDR1 SGHTA and CDR2 FQGNSA come from the germline V gene. This CDR3 has 15 residues. V gave up 1 base and J gave up 8 bases; unmatched junction bases: 9. CDR3 sequence reads: CASSLEVQGGKGYTF. DNA for the CDR3: TGTGCCAGCAGCTTAGAGGTACAGGGGGGGAAAGGCTACACCTTC. Together with reference TRBV7-2 and TRBJ1-2, the CDR3 gives the full variable domain: GAGVSQSPSNKVTEKGKDVELRCDPISGHTALYWYRQSLGQGLEFLIYFQGNSAPDKSGLPSDRFSAERTGGSVSTLTIQRTQQEDSAVYLCASSLEVQGGKGYTFGSGTRLTVV.